Each of the 18 T cell receptor beta chains below was sequenced from the same sample in a study of identical twins. TCRdb passed the 5' RACE reads through MiXCR, listing each CDR3 protein once. The profile shows hundreds of thousands of distinct CDR3 sequences, 24% of them singletons. This sample also belongs to another study, concerning T cells expressing NK-cell markers.

Sequenced material: CD4+ T cells sorted from blood. Receptor source: a woman between 18 and 30 years old in good health.

Here the CDR3 reads CASSPTYPANYGYTF. The CDR3 coding sequence is TGCGCCAGCAGCCCAACATACCCTGCTAACTATGGCTACACCTTC. The chain employs TRBV5-1 and TRBJ1-2; D gene ambiguous. The length of the CDR3 is 15 residues. The germline V gene encodes CDR1 SGHRS and CDR2 YFSETQ. The V end was cut by 4 bases, the J end by 0 bases, with 13 bases between.

This clonotype has a handful of counts. This chain uses TRBV4-3 with TRBJ2-1; no definite D call. The CDR3 has 13 amino acids. Germline V gene lookup returns CDR1 LGHNA and CDR2 YSLEER. V lost 0 bases, J lost 9 bases, and 9 bases lay in between. For the CDR3, the DNA is TGCGCCAGCAGCCAAGAAAGGTTTTCTGAGCAGTTCTTC. Its translation: CASSQERFSEQFF.

The chain carries TRBV19 and TRBJ2-7; 9 bases are a match to TRBD2. J was trimmed by 3 bases and V by 3 bases; bases with no gene match: 9. Looked up from germline, CDR1 is LNHDA and CDR2 is SQIVND (reference sequence). The CDR3 extends over 16 amino acids. As DNA, the CDR3 is TGTGCCAGTAGTATTCTTCCCGGGACTAGCCTCTACGAGCAGTACTTC. Translated, it gives CASSILPGTSLYEQYF.

V and J are TRBV29-1 and TRBJ1-1; D not certain. Germline V CDR1 and CDR2: SQVTM, ANQGSEA. The CDR3 covers 11 residues. V shed 7 bases and J shed 1 base, with 7 bases lying between them. This CDR3 reads CSASPNTEAFF. The CDR3 bases are TGCAGCGCCTCGCCGAACACTGAAGCTTTCTTT.

The chain recombines TRBV10-3 with TRBJ1-2; TRBD1 matches at 8 bases. With 4 bases clipped from V and 2 bases from J, the junction kept 3 bases outside the gene matches. The germline V gene has CDR1 ENHRY and CDR2 SYGVKD. This CDR3 is 14 amino acids long. CDR3 amino acids: CAISGQGLNYGYTF. CDR3 in DNA: TGTGCCATCAGTGGACAGGGGCTGAACTATGGCTACACCTTC.

This clonotype has just a few counts. The chain is built from TRBV12-3 or TRBV12-4 and TRBJ1-1; no reliable D call. Trimming removed 7 bases at V and 0 bases at J, with 9 bases between. The CDR3 is 13 amino acids. CDR3 sequence: CASTLEMNTEAFF. The CDR3 bases are TGTGCCAGCACCCTCGAAATGAACACTGAAGCTTTCTTT.

This clonotype was observed a handful of times. The V call is TRBV10-3, the J call TRBJ2-7; no clear D gene. V was shortened by 8 bases and J by 3 bases, with 8 bases between the two germline ends. The CDR3 is 11 residues long. CDR1 ENHRY and CDR2 SYGVKD come from the germline V gene. In DNA, the CDR3 is TGTGCCATCGGTAAGGACTACGAGCAGTACTTC. Its translation: CAIGKDYEQYF.

This clonotype was recorded a few times. The chain uses TRBV11-1 and TRBJ2-3; 9 bases align to TRBD2. V was clipped by 1 base and J by 0 bases; unmatched bases: 8. This CDR3 has 18 residues. Per the germline V gene, CDR1 is SGHAT and CDR2 is FQDESV (reference sequence). CDR3 region: CASSLGAGGSTSTDTQYF. As DNA, the CDR3 is TGTGCCAGCAGCTTAGGAGCGGGGGGCAGTACTAGCACAGATACGCAGTATTTT.

The gene calls are TRBV20-1 and TRBJ2-3; possibly TRBD2 for D (6 bases). Germline V gene sequence: CDR1 DFQATT, CDR2 SNEGSKA (reference sequence). The V end lost 6 bases, the J end lost 3 bases, and 22 bases lay between the germline ends. This CDR3 contains 16 residues. Here the CDR3 DNA reads TGCAGTGCCCGGACCTTGAGGGGCGGGGAAACAGATACGCAGTATTTT. This encodes CSARTLRGGETDTQYF.

The chain is built from TRBV5-5 and TRBJ2-3; 8 positions match TRBD2. V lost 4 bases and J lost 5; bases outside the gene matches: 3. The CDR3 loop spans 13 amino acids. CDR1 and CDR2 from the germline V gene are SGHKS and YYEKEE (reference sequence). The DNA for the CDR3 is TGTGCCAGCAGCCCGACTAGCGTAGATACGCAGTATTTT. Protein product: CASSPTSVDTQYF.

This chain links TRBV5-6 with TRBJ2-7, with D possibly TRBD2 on 6 matching bases. Germline V gene lookup returns CDR1 SGHDT and CDR2 YYEEEE. Trimming cost V 1 base and J 9 bases, with 20 bases left between them. There are 15 residues in the CDR3. The CDR3 DNA is TGTGCCAGCAGCTTGTTCGGCGGGGCCCAGGGCTGGCAGTACTTC. Translating it yields CASSLFGGAQGWQYF.

The J gene is TRBJ1-5, the V gene TRBV5-1, with D possibly matching TRBD1 (5 bases). Trimming pared 0 bases from V and 7 bases from J, leaving 14 bases between. The CDR3 length is 15 residues. CDR1 is SGHRS and CDR2 is YFSETQ in the germline V gene. CDR3 DNA sequence: TGCGCCAGCAGCTTGGACCTTAGTGGGGACCAGCCCCAGCATTTT. Its translation is CASSLDLSGDQPQHF.

This clonotype was found a few times. The V gene is TRBV4-1, the J gene TRBJ2-1, with 13 nucleotides matching TRBD2. Germline V gene sequence: CDR1 MGHRA, CDR2 YSYEKL. The CDR3 consists of 17 residues. The V gene end was trimmed by 4 bases and the J gene end by 5 bases; junction bases not matched to a gene: 8. CDR3: CASSRTTGLAGNNEQFF. The CDR3 DNA follows: TGCGCCAGCAGCCGCACCACGGGACTAGCGGGGAACAATGAGCAGTTCTTC.

This clonotype showed up just a few times. The chain is built from TRBV9 and TRBJ2-1; D remains ambiguous. V gave up 0 bases and J gave up 0 bases, with 7 bases separating them. Looked up from germline, CDR1 is SGDLS and CDR2 is YYNGEE. CDR3 length equals 15 residues. CDR3: CASSVATNSYNEQFF. The CDR3 coding sequence is TGTGCCAGCAGCGTAGCCACTAACTCCTACAATGAGCAGTTCTTC.

This clonotype turned up a few times. This chain uses TRBV20-1 with TRBJ2-5; weak D call: TRBD1 (5 bases). Germline-derived CDR1 and CDR2 are DFQATT and SNEGSKA (reference sequence). Trimming left V 4 bases short and J 5 bases short, with 17 bases between. CDR3 length equals 14 residues. CDR3 region: CSAKGLTRWETQYF. The CDR3 nucleotides read TGCAGTGCTAAGGGGCTAACGAGATGGGAGACCCAGTACTTC.

The chain combines TRBV20-1 with TRBJ1-6; D not resolved. Trimming left V 0 bases short and J 7 bases short, with 7 bases between. Looked up from germline, CDR1 is DFQATT and CDR2 is SNEGSKA (reference sequence). The CDR3 spans 13 residues. CDR3 DNA sequence: TGCAGTGCTAGAGACGTGACCAATTCACCCCTCCACTTT. This sequence encodes CSARDVTNSPLHF.

This clonotype came up a few times. V usage is TRBV20-1 and J usage is TRBJ2-7; D possibly corresponds to TRBD1 (6 bases). There are 14 residues in the CDR3. Germline CDR1 is DFQATT and CDR2 is SNEGSKA (reference sequence). V lost 2 bases and J 5 bases, leaving 16 bases between the germline ends. CDR3 DNA sequence: TGCAGTGCTAGAATCCAGGGGAATACCCACGAGCAGTACTTC. It translates to CSARIQGNTHEQYF.

The chain carries TRBV20-1 and TRBJ2-1, with 7 nucleotides matching TRBD2. Germline CDR1 reads DFQATT; CDR2 reads SNEGSKA (reference sequence). The ends lost 0 bases at V and 5 bases at J; junction bases unmatched: 10. This CDR3 spans 16 amino acids. The chain's CDR3 is CSARDPGPSGHNEQFF. CDR3 coding DNA: TGCAGTGCTAGAGATCCCGGGCCTAGCGGCCACAATGAGCAGTTCTTC.